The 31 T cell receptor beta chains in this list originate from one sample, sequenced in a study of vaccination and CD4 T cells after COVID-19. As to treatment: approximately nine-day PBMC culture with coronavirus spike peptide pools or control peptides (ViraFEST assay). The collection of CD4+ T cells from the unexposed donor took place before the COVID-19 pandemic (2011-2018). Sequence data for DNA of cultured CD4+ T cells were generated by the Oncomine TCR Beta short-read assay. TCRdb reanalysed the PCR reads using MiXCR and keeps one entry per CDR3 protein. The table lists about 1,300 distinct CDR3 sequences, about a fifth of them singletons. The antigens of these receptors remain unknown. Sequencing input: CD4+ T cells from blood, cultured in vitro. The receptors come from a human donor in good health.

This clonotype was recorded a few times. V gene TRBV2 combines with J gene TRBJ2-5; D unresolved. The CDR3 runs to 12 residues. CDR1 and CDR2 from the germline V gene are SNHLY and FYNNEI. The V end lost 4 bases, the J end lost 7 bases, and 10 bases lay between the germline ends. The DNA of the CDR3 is TGTGCCAGCAGTGGCCAGGAAGGGACCCAGTACTTC. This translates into CASSGQEGTQYF.

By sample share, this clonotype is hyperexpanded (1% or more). CDR3 DNA: TGTGCCAGCAGTTACTCGTTGTCCACTGAAGCTTTCTTT. This translates into CASSYSLSTEAFF. The V call is TRBV6-5, the J call TRBJ1-1; no clear D gene. The CDR3 is 13 residues long. Germline V gene sequence: CDR1 MNHEY, CDR2 SVGAGI. V dropped 0 bases and J dropped 4 bases, with 6 bases sitting between them.

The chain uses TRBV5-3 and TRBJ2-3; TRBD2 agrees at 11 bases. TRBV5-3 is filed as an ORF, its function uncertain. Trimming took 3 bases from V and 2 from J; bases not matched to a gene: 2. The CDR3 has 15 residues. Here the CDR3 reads CARSSTSGVTDTQYF. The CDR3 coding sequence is TGTGCCAGAAGCTCGACTAGCGGGGTCACAGATACGCAGTATTTT.

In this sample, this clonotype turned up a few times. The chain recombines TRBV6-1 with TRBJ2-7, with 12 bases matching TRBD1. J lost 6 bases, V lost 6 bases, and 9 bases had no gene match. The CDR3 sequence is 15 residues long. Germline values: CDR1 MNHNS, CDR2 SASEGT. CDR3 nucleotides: TGTGCCAGCAGGCCCAGGGACAGGGGGCCGGGCGAGCAGTACTTC. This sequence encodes CASRPRDRGPGEQYF.

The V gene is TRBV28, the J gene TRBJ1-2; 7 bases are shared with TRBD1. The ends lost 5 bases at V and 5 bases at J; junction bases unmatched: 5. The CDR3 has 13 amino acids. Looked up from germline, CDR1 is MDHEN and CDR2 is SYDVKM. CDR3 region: CASSPRQGYGYTF. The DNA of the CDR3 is TGTGCCAGCAGTCCGCGACAGGGATATGGCTACACCTTC.

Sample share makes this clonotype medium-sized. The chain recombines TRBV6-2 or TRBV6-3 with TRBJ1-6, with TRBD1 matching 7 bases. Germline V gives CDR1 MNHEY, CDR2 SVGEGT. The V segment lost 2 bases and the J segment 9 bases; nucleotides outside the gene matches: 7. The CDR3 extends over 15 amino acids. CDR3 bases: TGTGCCAGCAGTTACACCCGACAGGGAGGTTCACCCCTCCACTTT. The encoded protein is CASSYTRQGGSPLHF.

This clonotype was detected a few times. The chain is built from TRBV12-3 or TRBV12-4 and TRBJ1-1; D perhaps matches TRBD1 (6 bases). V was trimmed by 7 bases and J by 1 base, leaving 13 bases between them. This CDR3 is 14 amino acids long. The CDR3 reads CASTQGQPNTEAFF. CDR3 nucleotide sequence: TGTGCCAGCACCCAAGGACAGCCGAACACTGAAGCTTTCTTT.

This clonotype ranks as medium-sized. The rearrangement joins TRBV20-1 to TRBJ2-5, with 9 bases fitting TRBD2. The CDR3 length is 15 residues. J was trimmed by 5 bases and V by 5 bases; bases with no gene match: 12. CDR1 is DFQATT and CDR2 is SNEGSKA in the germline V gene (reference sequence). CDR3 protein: CSARKPGLAVETQYF. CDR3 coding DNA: TGCAGTGCTCGTAAGCCGGGACTAGCTGTGGAGACCCAGTACTTC.

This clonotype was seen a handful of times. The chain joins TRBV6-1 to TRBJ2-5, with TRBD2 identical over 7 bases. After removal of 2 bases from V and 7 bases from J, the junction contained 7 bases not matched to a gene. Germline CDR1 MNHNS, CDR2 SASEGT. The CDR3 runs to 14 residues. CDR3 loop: CASSENTGEGTQYF. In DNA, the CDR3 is TGTGCCAGCAGTGAAAACACCGGGGAGGGGACCCAGTACTTC.

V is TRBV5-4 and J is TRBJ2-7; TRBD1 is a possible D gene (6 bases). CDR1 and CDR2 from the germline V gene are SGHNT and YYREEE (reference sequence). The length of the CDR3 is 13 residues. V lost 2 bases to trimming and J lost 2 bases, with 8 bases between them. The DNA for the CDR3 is TGTGCCAGCAGCTTTGGGACAACCTACGAGCAGTACTTC. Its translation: CASSFGTTYEQYF.

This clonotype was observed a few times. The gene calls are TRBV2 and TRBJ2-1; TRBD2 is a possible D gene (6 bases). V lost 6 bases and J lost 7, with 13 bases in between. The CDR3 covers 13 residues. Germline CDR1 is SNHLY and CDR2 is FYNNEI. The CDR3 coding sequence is TGTGCCAGCAGGGGGGGAGAGGGGAATGAGCAGTTCTTC. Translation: CASRGGEGNEQFF.

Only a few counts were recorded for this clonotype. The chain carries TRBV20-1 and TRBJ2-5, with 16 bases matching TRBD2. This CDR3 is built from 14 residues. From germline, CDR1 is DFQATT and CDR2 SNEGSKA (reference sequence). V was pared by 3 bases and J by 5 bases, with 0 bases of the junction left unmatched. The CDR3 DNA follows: TGCAGTGCTAGGGGACTAGCGGGAGGGGAGACCCAGTACTTC. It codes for CSARGLAGGETQYF.

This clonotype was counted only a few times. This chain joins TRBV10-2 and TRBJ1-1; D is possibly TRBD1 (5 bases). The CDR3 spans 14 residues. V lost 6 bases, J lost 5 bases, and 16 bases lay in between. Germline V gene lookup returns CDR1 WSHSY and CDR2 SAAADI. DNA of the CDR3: TGCGCCAGCAGGAGGCCGGGGGTCGGAACTGAAGCTTTCTTT. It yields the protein CASRRPGVGTEAFF.

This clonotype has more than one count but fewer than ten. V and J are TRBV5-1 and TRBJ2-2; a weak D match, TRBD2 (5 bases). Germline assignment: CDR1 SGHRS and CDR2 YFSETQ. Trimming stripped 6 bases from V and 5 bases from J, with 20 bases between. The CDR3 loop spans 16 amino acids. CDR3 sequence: CASTTQAGLGTGELFF. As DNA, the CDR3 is TGCGCCAGCACCACGCAGGCGGGTCTTGGGACCGGGGAGCTGTTTTTT. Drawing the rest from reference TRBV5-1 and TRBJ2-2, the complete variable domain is KAGVTQTPRYLIKTRGQQVTLSCSPISGHRSVSWYQQTPGQGLQFLFEYFSETQRNKGNFPGRFSGRQFSNSRSEMNVSTLELGDSALYLCASTTQAGLGTGELFFGEGSRLTVL.

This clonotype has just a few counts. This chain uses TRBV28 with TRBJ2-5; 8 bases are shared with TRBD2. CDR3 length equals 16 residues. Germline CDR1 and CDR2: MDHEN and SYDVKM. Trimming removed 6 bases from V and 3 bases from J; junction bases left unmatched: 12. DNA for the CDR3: TGTGCCAGCAGATCCCTGGTGGCGGGAGGTAAAGAGACCCAGTACTTC. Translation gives CASRSLVAGGKETQYF.

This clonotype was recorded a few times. The CDR3 nucleotides read TGTGCCAGCCAATCCGAAAACACCATATATTTT. Amino acid sequence: CASQSENTIYF. The rearrangement links TRBV2 to TRBJ1-3; no definite D call. Trimming removed 8 bases from V and 6 bases from J, with 8 bases in between. The CDR3 extends over 11 amino acids. Germline CDR1 reads SNHLY; CDR2 reads FYNNEI.

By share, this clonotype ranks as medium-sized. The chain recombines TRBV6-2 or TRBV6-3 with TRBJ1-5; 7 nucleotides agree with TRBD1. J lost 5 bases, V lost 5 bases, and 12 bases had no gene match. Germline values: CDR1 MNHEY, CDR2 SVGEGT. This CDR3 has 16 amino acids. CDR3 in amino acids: CASSEQGSFGYQPQHF. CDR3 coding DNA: TGTGCCAGCAGTGAACAGGGGAGTTTTGGGTATCAGCCCCAGCATTTT.

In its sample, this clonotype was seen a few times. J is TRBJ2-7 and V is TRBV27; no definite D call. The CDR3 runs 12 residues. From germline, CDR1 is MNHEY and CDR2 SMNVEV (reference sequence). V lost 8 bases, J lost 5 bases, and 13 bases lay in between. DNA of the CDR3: TGTGCCAGCGCTTACCCGGGCCACGAGCAGTACTTC. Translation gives CASAYPGHEQYF.

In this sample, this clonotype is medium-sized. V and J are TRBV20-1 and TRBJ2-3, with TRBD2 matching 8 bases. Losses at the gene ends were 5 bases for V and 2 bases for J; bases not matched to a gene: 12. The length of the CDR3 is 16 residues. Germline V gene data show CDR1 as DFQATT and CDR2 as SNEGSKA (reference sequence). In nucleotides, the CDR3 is TGCAGTGCTTACCCCCCTGCGGGGGGTATCACAGATACGCAGTATTTT. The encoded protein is CSAYPPAGGITDTQYF.

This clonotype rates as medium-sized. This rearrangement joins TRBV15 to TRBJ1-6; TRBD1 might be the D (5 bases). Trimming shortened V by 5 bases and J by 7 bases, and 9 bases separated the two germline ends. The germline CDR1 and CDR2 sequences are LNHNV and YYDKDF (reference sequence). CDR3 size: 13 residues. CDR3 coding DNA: TGTGCCACCAGCCCCCGACAGAATTCACCCCTCCACTTT. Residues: CATSPRQNSPLHF. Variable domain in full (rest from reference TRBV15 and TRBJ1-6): DAMVIQNPRYQVTQFGKPVTLSCSQTLNHNVMYWYQQKSSQAPKLLFHYYDKDFNNEADTPDNFQSRRPNTSFCFLDIRSPGLGDTAMYLCATSPRQNSPLHFGNGTRLTVT.

CDR3 loop: CSAEGTVREQYF. The CDR3 bases are TGCAGTGCAGAAGGGACAGTACGCGAGCAGTACTTC. The chain couples TRBV20-1 to TRBJ2-7, with TRBD1 matching 7 bases. Trimming at V came to 6 bases and at J to 6 bases, leaving 8 bases not matched to a gene. This CDR3 spans 12 amino acids. Germline V gene data show CDR1 as DFQATT and CDR2 as SNEGSKA (reference sequence).

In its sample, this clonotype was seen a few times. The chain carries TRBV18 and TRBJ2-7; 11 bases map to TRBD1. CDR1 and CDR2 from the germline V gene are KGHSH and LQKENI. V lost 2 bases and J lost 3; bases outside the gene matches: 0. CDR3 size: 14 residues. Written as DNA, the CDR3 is TGTGCCAGCTCACCAGGGACAGGGGGCTACGAGCAGTACTTC. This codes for CASSPGTGGYEQYF.

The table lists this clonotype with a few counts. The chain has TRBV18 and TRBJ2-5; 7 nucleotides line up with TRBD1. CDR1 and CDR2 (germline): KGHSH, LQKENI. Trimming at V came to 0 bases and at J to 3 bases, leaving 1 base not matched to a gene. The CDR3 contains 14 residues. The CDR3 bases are TGTGCCAGCTCACCACCGGGACAGAAAGAGACCCAGTACTTC. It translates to CASSPPGQKETQYF.

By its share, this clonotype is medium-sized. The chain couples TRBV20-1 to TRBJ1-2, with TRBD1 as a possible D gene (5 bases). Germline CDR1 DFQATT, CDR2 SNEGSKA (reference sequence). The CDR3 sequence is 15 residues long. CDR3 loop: CSERGGTYELNGYTF. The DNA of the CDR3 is TGCAGCGAAAGGGGCGGGACCTATGAGCTGAATGGCTACACCTTC.

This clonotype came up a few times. In DNA form, the CDR3 reads TGCGCCAGCAGCCAAGCGGCGGGGGGGGCCTACGAGCAGTACTTC. It codes for CASSQAAGGAYEQYF. The gene calls are TRBV4-1 and TRBJ2-7; 9 nucleotides align to TRBD2. The V and J ends lost 1 base and 2 bases, in that order; junction bases with no gene match: 3. CDR3 length: 15 residues. Germline V gene sequence: CDR1 MGHRA, CDR2 YSYEKL.

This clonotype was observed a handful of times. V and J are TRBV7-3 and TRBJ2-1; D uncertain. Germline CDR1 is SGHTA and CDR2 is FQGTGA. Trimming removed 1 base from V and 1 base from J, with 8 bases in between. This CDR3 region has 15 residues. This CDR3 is CASSLRAGSYNEQFF. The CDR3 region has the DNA TGTGCCAGCAGCTTAAGGGCAGGTTCCTACAATGAGCAGTTCTTC.

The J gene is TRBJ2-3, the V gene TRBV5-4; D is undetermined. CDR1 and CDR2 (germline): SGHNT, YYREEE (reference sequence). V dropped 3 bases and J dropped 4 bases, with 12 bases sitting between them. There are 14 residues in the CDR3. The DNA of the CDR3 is TGTGCCAGCAGCTCCGGTCGGGTTGCAGATACGCAGTATTTT. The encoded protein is CASSSGRVADTQYF.

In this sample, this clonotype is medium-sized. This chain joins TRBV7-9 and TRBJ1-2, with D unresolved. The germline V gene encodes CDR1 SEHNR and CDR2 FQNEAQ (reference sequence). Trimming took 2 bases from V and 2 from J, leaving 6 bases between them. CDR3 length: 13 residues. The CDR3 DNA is TGTGCCAGCAGCTTACCCGAGAACTATGGCTACACCTTC. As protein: CASSLPENYGYTF.

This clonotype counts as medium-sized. The CDR3 loop is CASSLEANSYNEQFF. CDR3 nucleotides: TGTGCCAGCAGCTTAGAGGCGAATTCCTACAATGAGCAGTTCTTC. The chain couples TRBV7-3 to TRBJ2-1; D gene ambiguous. CDR1 and CDR2 from the germline V gene are SGHTA and FQGTGA. Trimming left V 2 bases short and J 1 base short, with 9 bases between. The CDR3 runs 15 residues.

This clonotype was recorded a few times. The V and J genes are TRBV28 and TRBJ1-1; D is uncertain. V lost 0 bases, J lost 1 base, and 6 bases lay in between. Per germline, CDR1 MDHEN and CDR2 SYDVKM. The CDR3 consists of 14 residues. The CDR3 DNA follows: TGTGCCAGCAGTTTATGGGGAGGGAACACTGAAGCTTTCTTT. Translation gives CASSLWGGNTEAFF. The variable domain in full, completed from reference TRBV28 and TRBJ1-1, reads DVKVTQSSRYLVKRTGEKVFLECVQDMDHENMFWYRQDPGLGLRLIYFSYDVKMKEKGDIPEGYSVSREKKERFSLILESASTNQTSMYLCASSLWGGNTEAFFGQGTRLTVV.

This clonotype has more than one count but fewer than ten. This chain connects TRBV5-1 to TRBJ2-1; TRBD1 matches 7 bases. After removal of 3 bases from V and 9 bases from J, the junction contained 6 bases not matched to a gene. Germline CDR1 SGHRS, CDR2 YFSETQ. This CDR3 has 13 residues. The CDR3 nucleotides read TGCGCCAGCAGCTCCCTACAGGGGTTTGAGCAGTTCTTC. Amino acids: CASSSLQGFEQFF.